This TCR beta chain appears in the sequencing data of a study of blood T cell repertoires in COVID-19. Trimming took 4 bases from V and 5 from J, leaving 15 bases between them. Germline V gene data show CDR1 as ENHRY and CDR2 as SYGVKD. There are 15 residues in the CDR3. TCRdb keeps only in-frame clones here, not all; method: immunoSEQ multiplex PCR. The sample records some 300,000 clones, about nine tenths being singletons. The chain uses TRBV10-3 and TRBJ2-1, with a weak D call TRBD2 (5 bases). This sequence originates from a woman aged 50 to 60 who had been exposed to COVID-19. Input material: PBMCs or T cells enriched from blood (not recorded which). CDR3 protein: CAISAGLAADNEQFF. For the CDR3, the DNA is TGTGCCATCAGTGCGGGGTTGGCGGCCGACAATGAGCAGTTCTTC.